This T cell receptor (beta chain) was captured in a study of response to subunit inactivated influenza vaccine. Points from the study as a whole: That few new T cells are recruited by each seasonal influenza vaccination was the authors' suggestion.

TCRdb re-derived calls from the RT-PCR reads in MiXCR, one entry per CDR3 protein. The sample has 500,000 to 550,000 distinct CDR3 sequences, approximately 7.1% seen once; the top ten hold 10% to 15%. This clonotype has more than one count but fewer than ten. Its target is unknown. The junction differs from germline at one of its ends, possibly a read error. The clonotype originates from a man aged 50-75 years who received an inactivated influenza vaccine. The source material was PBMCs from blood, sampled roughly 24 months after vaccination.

CDR3: CASSSNPGETQYF. The DNA for the CDR3 is TGTGCTAGCAGCTCTAATCCAGGAGAGACCCAGTACTTC. This chain joins TRBV7-7 and TRBJ2-5; no clear D gene. CDR1 SSHAT and CDR2 FNYEAQ come from the germline V gene (reference sequence). The CDR3 is made up of 13 amino acids.